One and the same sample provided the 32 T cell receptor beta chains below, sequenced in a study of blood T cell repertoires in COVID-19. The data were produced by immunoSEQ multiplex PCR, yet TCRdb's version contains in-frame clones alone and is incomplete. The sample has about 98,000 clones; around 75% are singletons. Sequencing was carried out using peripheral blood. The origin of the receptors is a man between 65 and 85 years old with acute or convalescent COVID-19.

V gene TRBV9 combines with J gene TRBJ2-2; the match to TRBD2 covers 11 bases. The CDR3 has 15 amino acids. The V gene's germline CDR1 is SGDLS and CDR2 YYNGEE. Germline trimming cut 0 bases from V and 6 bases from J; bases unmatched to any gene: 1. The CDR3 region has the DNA TGTGCCAGCAGCGTAGTGGGACTAGCGGCCGGGGAGCTGTTTTTT. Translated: CASSVVGLAAGELFF.

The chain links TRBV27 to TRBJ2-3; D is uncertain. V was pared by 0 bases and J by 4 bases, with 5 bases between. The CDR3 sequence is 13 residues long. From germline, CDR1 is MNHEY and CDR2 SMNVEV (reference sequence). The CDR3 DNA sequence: TGTGCCAGCAGTTTATCGGCTGCAGATACGCAGTATTTT. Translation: CASSLSAADTQYF.

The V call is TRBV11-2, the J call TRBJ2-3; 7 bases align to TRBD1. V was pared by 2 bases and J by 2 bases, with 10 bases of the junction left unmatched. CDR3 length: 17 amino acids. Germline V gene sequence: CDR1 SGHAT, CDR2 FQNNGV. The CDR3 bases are TGTGCCAGCAGCTTAAGCCATAGGGGGCGCGCCACAGATACGCAGTATTTT. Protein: CASSLSHRGRATDTQYF.

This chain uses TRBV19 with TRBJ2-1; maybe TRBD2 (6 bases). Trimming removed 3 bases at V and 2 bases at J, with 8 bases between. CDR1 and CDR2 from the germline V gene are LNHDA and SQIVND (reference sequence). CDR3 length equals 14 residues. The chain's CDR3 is CASSIGGTYNEQFF. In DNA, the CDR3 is TGTGCCAGTAGTATCGGCGGGACCTACAATGAGCAGTTCTTC.

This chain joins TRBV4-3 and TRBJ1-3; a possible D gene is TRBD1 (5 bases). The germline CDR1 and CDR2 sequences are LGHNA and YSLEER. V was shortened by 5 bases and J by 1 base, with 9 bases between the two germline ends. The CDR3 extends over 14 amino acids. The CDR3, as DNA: TGCGCCAGCAGCACCGGGGGTTCTGGAAACACCATATATTTT. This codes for CASSTGGSGNTIYF.

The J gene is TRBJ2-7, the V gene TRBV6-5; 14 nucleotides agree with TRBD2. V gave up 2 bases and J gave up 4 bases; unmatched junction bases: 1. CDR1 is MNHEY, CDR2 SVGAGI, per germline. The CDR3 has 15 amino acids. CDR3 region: CASSYGTSGRYEQYF. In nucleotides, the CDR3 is TGTGCCAGCAGTTACGGGACTAGCGGGAGATACGAGCAGTACTTC.

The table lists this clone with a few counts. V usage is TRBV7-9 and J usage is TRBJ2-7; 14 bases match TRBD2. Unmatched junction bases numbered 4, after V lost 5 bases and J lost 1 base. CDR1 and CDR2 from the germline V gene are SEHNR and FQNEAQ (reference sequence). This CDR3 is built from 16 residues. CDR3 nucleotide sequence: TGTGCCAGCAGCCATGGGACTAGCGGGAGTTCCTACGAGCAGTACTTC. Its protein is CASSHGTSGSSYEQYF.

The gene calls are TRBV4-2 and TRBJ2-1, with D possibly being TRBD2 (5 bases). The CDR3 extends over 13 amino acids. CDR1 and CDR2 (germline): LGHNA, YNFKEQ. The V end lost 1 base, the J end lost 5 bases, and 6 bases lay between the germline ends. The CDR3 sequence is CASSQGRDNEQFF. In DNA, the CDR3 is TGTGCCAGCAGCCAAGGGCGGGACAATGAGCAGTTCTTC.

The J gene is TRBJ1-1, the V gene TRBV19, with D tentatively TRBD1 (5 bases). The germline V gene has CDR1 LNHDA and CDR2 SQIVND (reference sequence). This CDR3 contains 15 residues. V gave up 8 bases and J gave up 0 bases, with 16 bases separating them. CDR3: CASGGDRGVNTEAFF. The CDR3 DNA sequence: TGTGCCAGTGGGGGGGACCGAGGGGTGAACACTGAAGCTTTCTTT.

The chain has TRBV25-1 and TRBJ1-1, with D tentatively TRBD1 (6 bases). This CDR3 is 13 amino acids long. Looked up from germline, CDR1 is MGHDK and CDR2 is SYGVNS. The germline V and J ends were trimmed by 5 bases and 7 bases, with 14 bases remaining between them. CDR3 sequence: CASSHIRGIEAFF. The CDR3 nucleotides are TGTGCCAGCAGTCATATCAGGGGAATTGAAGCTTTCTTT.

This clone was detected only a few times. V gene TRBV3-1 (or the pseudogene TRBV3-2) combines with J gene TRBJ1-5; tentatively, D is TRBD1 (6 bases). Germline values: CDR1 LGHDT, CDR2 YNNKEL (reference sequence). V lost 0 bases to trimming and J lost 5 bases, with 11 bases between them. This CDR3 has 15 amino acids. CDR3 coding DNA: TGTGCCAGCAGCCAAGATTGGGCAGGGGATCAGCCCCAGCATTTT. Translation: CASSQDWAGDQPQHF.

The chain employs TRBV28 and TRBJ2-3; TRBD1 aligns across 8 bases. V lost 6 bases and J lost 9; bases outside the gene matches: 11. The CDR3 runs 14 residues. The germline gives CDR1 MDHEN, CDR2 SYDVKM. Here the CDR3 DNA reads TGTGCCAGCAGCCTAGGACAGGGTAGTCTCACGCAGTATTTT. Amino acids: CASSLGQGSLTQYF.

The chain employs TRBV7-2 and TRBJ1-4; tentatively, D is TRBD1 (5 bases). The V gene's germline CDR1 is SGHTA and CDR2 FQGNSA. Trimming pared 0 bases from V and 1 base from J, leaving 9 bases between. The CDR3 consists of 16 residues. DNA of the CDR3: TGTGCCAGCAGCTTAGCGAGGCAGGGAACTAATGAAAAACTGTTTTTT. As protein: CASSLARQGTNEKLFF.

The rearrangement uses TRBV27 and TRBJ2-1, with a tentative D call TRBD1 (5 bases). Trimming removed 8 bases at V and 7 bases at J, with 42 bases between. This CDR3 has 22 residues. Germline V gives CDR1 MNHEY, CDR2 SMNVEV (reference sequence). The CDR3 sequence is CASHALTRARPRQFIVGNEQFF. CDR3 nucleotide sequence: TGTGCCAGCCACGCCCTTACCCGAGCTAGACCGAGACAGTTCATCGTTGGGAATGAGCAGTTCTTC.

The CDR3 reads CASSQEPQRGYYNEQFF. In DNA form, the CDR3 reads TGCGCCAGCAGCCAAGAACCCCAGCGGGGATATTACAATGAGCAGTTCTTC. This rearrangement joins TRBV4-1 to TRBJ2-1; TRBD2 agrees at 7 bases. Germline V CDR1 and CDR2: MGHRA, YSYEKL. Losses at the gene ends were 0 bases for V and 4 bases for J; bases not matched to a gene: 9. The CDR3 is 17 residues long.

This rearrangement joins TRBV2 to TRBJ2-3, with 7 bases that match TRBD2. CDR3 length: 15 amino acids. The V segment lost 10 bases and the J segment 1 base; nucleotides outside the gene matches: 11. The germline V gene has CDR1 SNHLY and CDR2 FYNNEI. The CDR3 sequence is CAKRGREWGTDTQYF. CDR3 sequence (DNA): TGTGCCAAACGCGGGCGGGAGTGGGGCACAGATACGCAGTATTTT.

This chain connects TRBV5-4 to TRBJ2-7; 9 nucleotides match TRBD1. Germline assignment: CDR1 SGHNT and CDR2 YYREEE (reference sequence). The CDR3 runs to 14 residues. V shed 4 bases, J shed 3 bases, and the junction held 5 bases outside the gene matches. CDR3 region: CASSTGQGVYEQYF. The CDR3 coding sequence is TGTGCCAGCAGCACGGGACAGGGAGTCTACGAGCAGTACTTC.

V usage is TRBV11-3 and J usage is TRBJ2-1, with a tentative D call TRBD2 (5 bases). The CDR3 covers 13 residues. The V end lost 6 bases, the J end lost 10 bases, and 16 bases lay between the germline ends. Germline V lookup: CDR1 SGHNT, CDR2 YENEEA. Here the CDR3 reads CASSRGREGEQFF. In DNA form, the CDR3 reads TGTGCCAGCAGTAGAGGACGGGAAGGCGAGCAGTTCTTC.

The CDR3, as DNA: TGTGCCAGCAGCTACTTACCAGCGGGAGTTTTAGGCAAAAACATTCAGTACTTC. Translating gives CASSYLPAGVLGKNIQYF. The V and J genes are TRBV7-9 and TRBJ2-4; TRBD2 agrees at 8 bases. V dropped 4 bases and J dropped 3; count of bases not matched to a gene: 14. Germline-derived CDR1 and CDR2 are SEHNR and FQNEAQ (reference sequence). The CDR3 is made up of 18 amino acids.

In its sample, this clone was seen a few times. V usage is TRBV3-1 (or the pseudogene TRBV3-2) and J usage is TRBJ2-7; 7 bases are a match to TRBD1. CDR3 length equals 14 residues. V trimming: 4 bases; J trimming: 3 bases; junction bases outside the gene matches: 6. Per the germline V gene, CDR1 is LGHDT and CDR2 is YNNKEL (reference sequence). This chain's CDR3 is CASSPTGRRYEQYF. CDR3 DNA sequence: TGTGCCAGCAGCCCGACAGGGAGACGCTACGAGCAGTACTTC.

The CDR3 bases are TGTGCCAGCACCTCCCCGGGACTAGCGGAATCCTACGAGCAGTACTTC. It translates to CASTSPGLAESYEQYF. The rearrangement joins TRBV5-4 to TRBJ2-7; 11 nucleotides agree with TRBD2. Germline lookup yields CDR1 SGHNT and CDR2 YYREEE (reference sequence). V lost 6 bases and J lost 1; bases outside the gene matches: 9. This CDR3 spans 16 amino acids.

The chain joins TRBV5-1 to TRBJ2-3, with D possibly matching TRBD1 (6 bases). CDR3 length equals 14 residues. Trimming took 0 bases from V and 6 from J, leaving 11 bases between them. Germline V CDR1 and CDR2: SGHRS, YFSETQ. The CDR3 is CASSLGQASDTQYF. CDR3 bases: TGCGCCAGCAGCTTGGGACAGGCCTCCGATACGCAGTATTTT.

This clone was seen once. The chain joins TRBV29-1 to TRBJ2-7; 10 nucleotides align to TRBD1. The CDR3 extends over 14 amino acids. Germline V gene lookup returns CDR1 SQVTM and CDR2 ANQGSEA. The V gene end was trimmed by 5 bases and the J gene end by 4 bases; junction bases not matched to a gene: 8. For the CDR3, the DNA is TGCAGCGTTCGAGGAGGGGACAGGGGTTACGAGCAGTACTTC. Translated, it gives CSVRGGDRGYEQYF.

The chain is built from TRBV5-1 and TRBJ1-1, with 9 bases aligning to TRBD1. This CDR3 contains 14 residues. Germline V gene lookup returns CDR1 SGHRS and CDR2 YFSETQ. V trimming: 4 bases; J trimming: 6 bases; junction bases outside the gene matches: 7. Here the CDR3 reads CASSLHGDRAEAFF. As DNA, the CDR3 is TGCGCCAGCAGCCTACACGGGGACAGGGCTGAAGCTTTCTTT.

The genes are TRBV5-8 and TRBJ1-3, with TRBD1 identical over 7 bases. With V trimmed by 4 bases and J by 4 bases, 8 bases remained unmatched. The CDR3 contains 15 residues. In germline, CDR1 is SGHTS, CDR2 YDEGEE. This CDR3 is CASSLTGVRGNTIYF. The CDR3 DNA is TGTGCCAGCAGCCTCACAGGGGTTCGCGGAAACACCATATATTTT.

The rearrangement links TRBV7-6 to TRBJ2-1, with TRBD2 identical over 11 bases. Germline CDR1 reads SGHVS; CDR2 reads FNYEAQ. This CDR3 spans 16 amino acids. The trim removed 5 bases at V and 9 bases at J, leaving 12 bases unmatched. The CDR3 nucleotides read TGTGCCAGCAGCCGCCGGGGACTAGCGGTCCCAGGTGAGCAGTTCTTC. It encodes CASSRRGLAVPGEQFF.

The CDR3 loop is CASSTGANVLTF. The CDR3 region has the DNA TGTGCCAGCTCGACAGGGGCCAACGTCCTGACTTTC. J is TRBJ2-6 and V is TRBV5-8; no reliable D call. The length of the CDR3 is 12 residues. Trimming removed 7 bases from V and 4 bases from J, with 6 bases in between. The germline V gene encodes CDR1 SGHTS and CDR2 YDEGEE.

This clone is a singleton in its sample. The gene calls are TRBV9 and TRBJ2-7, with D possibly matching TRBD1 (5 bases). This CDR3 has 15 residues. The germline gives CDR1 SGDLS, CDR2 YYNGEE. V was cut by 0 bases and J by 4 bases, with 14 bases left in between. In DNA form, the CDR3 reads TGTGCCAGCAGCGTAGAGGACACCTCTTTTTACGAGCAGTACTTC. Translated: CASSVEDTSFYEQYF.

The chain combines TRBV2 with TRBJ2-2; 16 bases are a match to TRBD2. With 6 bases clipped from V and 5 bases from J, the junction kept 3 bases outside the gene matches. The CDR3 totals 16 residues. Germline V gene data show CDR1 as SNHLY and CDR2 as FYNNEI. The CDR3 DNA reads TGTGCCAGCAGGGGACTAGCGGGAGGGCGTACCGGGGAGCTGTTTTTT. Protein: CASRGLAGGRTGELFF. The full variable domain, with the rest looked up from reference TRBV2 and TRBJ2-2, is EPEVTQTPSHQVTQMGQEVILRCVPISNHLYFYWYRQILGQKVEFLVSFYNNEISEKSEIFDDQFSVERPDGSNFTLKIRSTKLEDSAMYFCASRGLAGGRTGELFFGEGSRLTVL.

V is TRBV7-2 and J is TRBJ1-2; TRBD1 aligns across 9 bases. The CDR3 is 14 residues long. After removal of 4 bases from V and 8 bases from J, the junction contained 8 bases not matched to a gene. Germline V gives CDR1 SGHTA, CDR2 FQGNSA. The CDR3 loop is CASSSRDRVRGYTF. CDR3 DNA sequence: TGTGCCAGCAGCTCCCGGGACAGGGTGAGGGGCTACACCTTC.

CDR3 region: CASSYAGFSNQPQHF. CDR3 nucleotide sequence: TGTGCCAGCAGTTATGCGGGGTTTAGCAATCAGCCCCAGCATTTT. J is TRBJ1-5 and V is TRBV6-5; D gene ambiguous. CDR3 size: 15 residues. Germline assignment: CDR1 MNHEY and CDR2 SVGAGI. Trimming removed 3 bases at V and 0 bases at J, with 9 bases between.

CDR3 nucleotides: TGTGCCAGCAGCATACGGGGCTACGAGCAGTACTTC. Protein sequence: CASSIRGYEQYF. The chain has TRBV27 and TRBJ2-7; D is perhaps TRBD2 (5 bases). Germline assignment: CDR1 MNHEY and CDR2 SMNVEV (reference sequence). This CDR3 is 12 amino acids long. V dropped 6 bases and J dropped 3 bases, with 9 bases sitting between them.